This entry describes one T cell receptor beta chain. Its antigen remains unidentified. The germline CDR1 and CDR2 sequences are KGHSH and LQKENI. CDR3 size: 15 residues. With 0 bases clipped from V and 3 bases from J, the junction kept 2 bases outside the gene matches. These data belong to a study of T cells in narcolepsy. Study overall: Donors had narcolepsy type 1 or type 2, or were healthy controls. General study points: Autoreactive clone sequences were missing from some blood memory CD4+ repertoires. Comparing one patient's CSF and blood CD4+ clonotypes highlighted HCRT- and TRIB2-specific autoreactive clonotypes.

Assay: immunoSEQ multiplex PCR; the TCRdb copy retains only in-frame clones and omits some. Found here are under 35,000 clones, 90% of them singletons; the top ten hold about 1.3%. This clonotype was sampled from a human donor with narcolepsy. This rearrangement joins TRBV18 to TRBJ2-5, with 9 positions matching TRBD2. The sample consisted of CD45RA- memory CD4+ T cells from PBMCs. This CDR3 is CASSPPREGKETQYF. CDR3 coding DNA: TGTGCCAGCTCACCACCGCGGGAGGGAAAAGAGACCCAGTACTTC.